Each of the 32 T cell receptor beta chains below was sequenced from the same sample in a study of blood T cell repertoires in COVID-19. TCRdb keeps only in-frame clones here, not all; method: immunoSEQ multiplex PCR. The data contain around 69,000 clones, about 84% of them singletons. Sequences were obtained from peripheral blood. These receptors originate from a woman aged 55-70 years with acute or convalescent COVID-19.

This clone was observed a few times. The gene calls are TRBV5-6 and TRBJ1-1, with D unclear. The V end was cut by 6 bases, the J end by 2 bases, with 14 bases between. Germline CDR1 and CDR2: SGHDT and YYEEEE. This CDR3 contains 14 residues. The CDR3 region has the DNA TGTGCCAGCACTCTGGAGGCACCCAACACTGAAGCTTTCTTT. Protein product: CASTLEAPNTEAFF.

V gene TRBV7-9 combines with J gene TRBJ2-1; 8 bases are a match to TRBD2. V trimming: 3 bases; J trimming: 10 bases; junction bases outside the gene matches: 11. Germline values: CDR1 SEHNR, CDR2 FQNEAQ (reference sequence). This CDR3 spans 15 amino acids. CDR3 loop: CASSFYTGGPDEQFF. The CDR3 DNA follows: TGTGCCAGCAGCTTTTATACGGGAGGGCCTGACGAGCAGTTCTTC.

The chain has TRBV7-9 and TRBJ1-6, with D hard to call. The CDR3 contains 14 residues. Germline values: CDR1 SEHNR, CDR2 FQNEAQ (reference sequence). V was cut by 4 bases and J by 9 bases, with 13 bases left in between. The CDR3 DNA reads as TGTGCCAGCAGCTACGGGGTGGGGAGTTCACCCCTCCACTTT. Protein product: CASSYGVGSSPLHF.

The chain joins TRBV6-5 to TRBJ1-2; TRBD1 matches at 7 bases. With V trimmed by 5 bases and J by 8 bases, 14 bases remained unmatched. CDR1 is MNHEY and CDR2 is SVGAGI in the germline V gene. The CDR3 runs to 15 residues. The CDR3 nucleotides read TGTGCCAGCAGTCCTACCCTCGGACAGGCGCGCGGCTACACCTTC. This encodes CASSPTLGQARGYTF.

The J gene is TRBJ2-5, the V gene TRBV7-2; D is perhaps TRBD1 (5 bases). The CDR3 is 14 amino acids. The germline V gene encodes CDR1 SGHTA and CDR2 FQGNSA. Trimming removed 1 base from V and 5 bases from J, with 11 bases in between. Here the CDR3 DNA reads TGTGCCAGCAGCTTAGTTGGGGCGTTCGAGACCCAGTACTTC. Its translation: CASSLVGAFETQYF.

The V and J genes are TRBV19 and TRBJ2-4, with 13 nucleotides matching TRBD2. V lost 1 base to trimming and J lost 6 bases; unmatched junction nucleotides: 3. The CDR3 is 16 residues long. Germline V gives CDR1 LNHDA, CDR2 SQIVND (reference sequence). For the CDR3, the DNA is TGTGCCAGTAGTATAGGGACTAGCGGGGGCCTAAACATTCAGTACTTC. As protein: CASSIGTSGGLNIQYF. Full variable domain (remainder filled in from reference TRBV19 and TRBJ2-4): DGGITQSPKYLFRKEGQNVTLSCEQNLNHDAMYWYRQDPGQGLRLIYYSQIVNDFQKGDIAEGYSVSREKKESFPLTVTSAQKNPTAFYLCASSIGTSGGLNIQYFGAGTRLSVL.

In its sample, this clone was seen a few times. The gene calls are TRBV6-5 and TRBJ1-3; weak D call: TRBD1 (5 bases). Germline V gene sequence: CDR1 MNHEY, CDR2 SVGAGI. Trimming took 8 bases from V and 0 from J, leaving 14 bases between them. This CDR3 comprises 15 residues. The CDR3 loop reads CASFSPGISGNTIYF. CDR3 nucleotide sequence: TGTGCCAGCTTTTCGCCAGGGATCTCTGGAAACACCATATATTTT.

This chain links TRBV14 with TRBJ1-1; D is possibly TRBD1 (6 bases). This CDR3 is built from 15 residues. Deletions cut 4 bases from V and 1 base from J, with 13 bases between. Germline CDR1 SGHDN, CDR2 FVKESK. The CDR3 bases are TGTGCCAGCAGCCCAATAGGACAGAGGAACACTGAAGCTTTCTTT. It translates to CASSPIGQRNTEAFF.

J is TRBJ1-2 and V is TRBV7-3; D is unresolved. Trimming removed 5 bases at V and 7 bases at J, with 14 bases between. Per the germline V gene, CDR1 is SGHTA and CDR2 is FQGTGA. The CDR3 totals 13 residues. The DNA for the CDR3 is TGTGCCAGCAGCCCGACGGGAGGTTTTGGCTACACCTTC. Protein: CASSPTGGFGYTF.

The chain links TRBV9 to TRBJ1-2; D is perhaps TRBD1 (6 bases). This CDR3 is 17 amino acids long. Trimming took 4 bases from V and 4 from J, leaving 23 bases between them. CDR1 and CDR2 (germline): SGDLS, YYNGEE. The CDR3 sequence is CASSPEKGDPLIYGYTF. CDR3 sequence (DNA): TGTGCCAGCAGCCCCGAGAAGGGGGATCCCCTCATCTATGGCTACACCTTC.

A single count supports this clone. The V gene is TRBV19, the J gene TRBJ2-1, with 9 bases lining up with TRBD1. Germline V CDR1 and CDR2: LNHDA, SQIVND (reference sequence). The CDR3 runs 15 residues. J was trimmed by 2 bases and V by 6 bases; bases with no gene match: 5. CDR3 in DNA: TGTGCCAGTAGGCCCGGGACAGGGACCTACAATGAGCAGTTCTTC. As protein: CASRPGTGTYNEQFF.

CDR3 DNA sequence: TGTGCCAGCAGCCGAAGACAGGGGGTGGGATATAGCAATCAGCCCCAGCATTTT. Protein: CASSRRQGVGYSNQPQHF. The rearrangement uses TRBV27 and TRBJ1-5; the match to TRBD1 covers 9 bases. Germline-derived CDR1 and CDR2 are MNHEY and SMNVEV (reference sequence). The CDR3 is 18 amino acids. V shed 6 bases, J shed 0 bases, and the junction held 12 bases outside the gene matches.

This rearrangement joins TRBV19 to TRBJ2-7; 7 bases fit TRBD1. The CDR3 covers 13 residues. From germline, CDR1 is LNHDA and CDR2 SQIVND (reference sequence). The trim removed 3 bases at V and 2 bases at J, leaving 1 base unmatched. CDR3 sequence reads: CASSIQGAYEQYF. CDR3 coding DNA: TGTGCCAGTAGTATCCAGGGGGCCTACGAGCAGTACTTC.

V is TRBV19 and J is TRBJ1-6; 8 bases line up with TRBD1. This CDR3 has 16 residues. V lost 6 bases and J lost 0; bases outside the gene matches: 4. CDR1 is LNHDA, CDR2 SQIVND, per germline (reference sequence). Here the CDR3 reads CASRTGVSSYNSPLHF. CDR3 nucleotide sequence: TGTGCCAGTAGGACAGGGGTCTCCTCCTATAATTCACCCCTCCACTTT.

The V gene is TRBV2, the J gene TRBJ1-2, with a weak D call TRBD1 (6 bases). Trimming left V 7 bases short and J 0 bases short, with 12 bases between. Germline CDR1 SNHLY, CDR2 FYNNEI. CDR3 length: 14 amino acids. In DNA, the CDR3 is TGTGCCAGCACCGACAGGCTTTCTAACTATGGCTACACCTTC. The encoded protein is CASTDRLSNYGYTF.

This clone has a single count. This chain uses TRBV5-1 with TRBJ2-7; possibly TRBD1 for D (6 bases). The CDR3 totals 14 residues. V was shortened by 4 bases and J by 4 bases, with 15 bases between the two germline ends. Germline CDR1 SGHRS, CDR2 YFSETQ. The CDR3 DNA is TGCGCCAGCAGCCCAAGTGGGGGCGGGTACGAGCAGTACTTC. Its translation: CASSPSGGGYEQYF.

This rearrangement joins TRBV2 to TRBJ1-6; 9 bases fit TRBD1. CDR3 length: 14 amino acids. Trimming removed 6 bases from V and 10 bases from J; junction bases left unmatched: 7. The germline V gene has CDR1 SNHLY and CDR2 FYNNEI. The CDR3 bases are TGTGCCAGCAGGGCCGGGACAGGGTGGTCACCCCTCCACTTT. Its protein is CASRAGTGWSPLHF. The entire variable domain, with the rest obtained from reference TRBV2 and TRBJ1-6, is as follows: EPEVTQTPSHQVTQMGQEVILRCVPISNHLYFYWYRQILGQKVEFLVSFYNNEISEKSEIFDDQFSVERPDGSNFTLKIRSTKLEDSAMYFCASRAGTGWSPLHFGNGTRLTVT.

The rearrangement joins TRBV28 to TRBJ1-2; D is ambiguous. The CDR3 sequence is 13 residues long. Trimming shortened V by 3 bases and J by 3 bases, and 8 bases separated the two germline ends. Germline V CDR1 and CDR2: MDHEN, SYDVKM. CDR3 residues: CASSLGRYYGYTF. The CDR3 DNA reads TGTGCCAGCAGTTTGGGCAGGTACTATGGCTACACCTTC.

The CDR3 DNA reads as TGTGCCAGCAGTTTCTCGGGGATCACCGGGGAGCTGTTTTTT. This gives the protein CASSFSGITGELFF. This chain uses TRBV27 with TRBJ2-2; TRBD2 might be the D (5 bases). Germline V lookup: CDR1 MNHEY, CDR2 SMNVEV (reference sequence). V gave up 3 bases and J gave up 4 bases, with 9 bases separating them. The CDR3 runs to 14 residues.

The chain links TRBV6-5 to TRBJ1-3, with D unresolved. The length of the CDR3 is 14 residues. The V and J ends lost 7 bases and 2 bases respectively, with 12 bases between them. Germline CDR1 is MNHEY and CDR2 is SVGAGI. CDR3 coding DNA: TGTGCCAGCATAGCACGGTCCACTGGAAACACCATATATTTT. It codes for CASIARSTGNTIYF.

The chain recombines TRBV7-6 with TRBJ1-2; 8 bases align to TRBD1. Germline CDR1 is SGHVS and CDR2 is FNYEAQ. V was clipped by 1 base and J by 3 bases; unmatched bases: 1. This CDR3 region has 14 residues. The CDR3 DNA reads TGTGCCAGCAGCTTAGAACAGGGGGACTATGGCTACACCTTC. This sequence encodes CASSLEQGDYGYTF.

About this clone itself: Other DNA sequences in this sample translate to the same CDR3. The chain links TRBV2 to TRBJ1-1; 7 bases align to TRBD1. CDR1 is SNHLY, CDR2 FYNNEI, per germline. This CDR3 region has 13 residues. The junction had 2 bases not matched to a gene; V was cut back by 6 bases and J by 1 base. CDR3 sequence reads: CASSQGENTEAFF. In nucleotides, the CDR3 is TGTGCCAGCAGCCAGGGGGAGAACACTGAAGCTTTCTTT.

The rearrangement uses TRBV5-1 and TRBJ1-4; 8 nucleotides align to TRBD1. The V gene end was trimmed by 3 bases and the J gene end by 0 bases; junction bases not matched to a gene: 7. CDR1 SGHRS and CDR2 YFSETQ come from the germline V gene. The CDR3 runs 17 residues. The CDR3 coding sequence is TGCGCCAGCAGCTCCGGACAGGGCGGCCCAACTAATGAAAAACTGTTTTTT. It encodes CASSSGQGGPTNEKLFF.

The chain recombines TRBV19 with TRBJ2-2; perhaps TRBD2 as D (6 bases). The germline V gene has CDR1 LNHDA and CDR2 SQIVND (reference sequence). V was pared by 5 bases and J by 2 bases, with 12 bases between. There are 15 residues in the CDR3. The CDR3 here is CASSPGVLNTGELFF. Written as DNA, the CDR3 is TGTGCCAGTAGTCCGGGAGTCTTAAACACCGGGGAGCTGTTTTTT. Looking up the rest from reference TRBV19 and TRBJ2-2 gives the full variable domain: DGGITQSPKYLFRKEGQNVTLSCEQNLNHDAMYWYRQDPGQGLRLIYYSQIVNDFQKGDIAEGYSVSREKKESFPLTVTSAQKNPTAFYLCASSPGVLNTGELFFGEGSRLTVL.

The chain's CDR3 is CASSFWRDEQFF. CDR3 coding DNA: TGTGCCAGCAGTTTTTGGAGAGATGAGCAGTTCTTC. The V gene is TRBV28, the J gene TRBJ2-1; D is unclear. The CDR3 is 12 residues long. Trimming left V 3 bases short and J 8 bases short, with 8 bases between. Germline V gene sequence: CDR1 MDHEN, CDR2 SYDVKM.

The genes are TRBV6-6 and TRBJ1-1; 9 bases are shared with TRBD1. The V segment lost 6 bases and the J segment 5 bases; nucleotides outside the gene matches: 7. The CDR3 contains 14 residues. Looked up from germline, CDR1 is MNHNY and CDR2 is SVGAGI (reference sequence). CDR3 in amino acids: CASSPIQGATEAFF. The CDR3 DNA reads TGTGCCAGCAGCCCAATACAGGGGGCTACTGAAGCTTTCTTT.

V gene TRBV6-6 combines with J gene TRBJ2-4; 9 bases fit TRBD1. The CDR3 covers 15 residues. CDR1 MNHNY and CDR2 SVGAGI come from the germline V gene (reference sequence). The V segment lost 5 bases and the J segment 8 bases; nucleotides outside the gene matches: 10. The CDR3 DNA follows: TGTGCCAGCAGTAAACCGGGACAGGGTTTTGACATTCAGTACTTC. Its protein product is CASSKPGQGFDIQYF.

This clone appeared once. The chain links TRBV5-1 to TRBJ2-3; 9 nucleotides align to TRBD2. The germline gives CDR1 SGHRS, CDR2 YFSETQ. CDR3 size: 14 residues. With 3 bases clipped from V and 6 bases from J, the junction kept 5 bases outside the gene matches. CDR3 sequence reads: CASSSSGGRDTQYF. DNA of the CDR3: TGCGCCAGCAGCTCCAGCGGGGGGAGGGATACGCAGTATTTT.

The chain links TRBV2 to TRBJ2-5, with 9 bases lining up with TRBD2. Looked up from germline, CDR1 is SNHLY and CDR2 is FYNNEI. The ends lost 7 bases at V and 5 bases at J; junction bases unmatched: 11. The length of the CDR3 is 15 residues. CDR3 nucleotide sequence: TGTGCCAGCACCGTGGTAGCGGGAGTAGGGGAGACCCAGTACTTC. Translating gives CASTVVAGVGETQYF.

This chain connects TRBV5-4 to TRBJ1-3, with a tentative D call TRBD1 (6 bases). Germline CDR1 is SGHNT and CDR2 is YYREEE (reference sequence). V gave up 1 base and J gave up 0 bases, with 8 bases separating them. CDR3 size: 15 residues. The CDR3 spells CASSLRGGSGNTIYF. DNA of the CDR3: TGTGCCAGCAGCTTGAGGGGGGGCTCTGGAAACACCATATATTTT.

The V gene is TRBV6-6, the J gene TRBJ1-2; 11 bases line up with TRBD1. This CDR3 has 16 residues. Germline V lookup: CDR1 MNHNY, CDR2 SVGAGI (reference sequence). With V trimmed by 5 bases and J by 6 bases, 11 bases remained unmatched. The DNA for the CDR3 is TGTGCCAGCAGTCCGCGGACAGGGGGCGGTTCGGATGGCTACACCTTC. Residues: CASSPRTGGGSDGYTF.

The chain carries TRBV5-8 and TRBJ1-1; 9 nucleotides align to TRBD1. The CDR3 has 13 amino acids. Germline CDR1 is SGHTS and CDR2 is YDEGEE. J gave up 5 bases and V 4 bases, and 3 bases lay outside the gene matches. The CDR3 protein is CASSTDRGTEAFF. The CDR3 coding sequence is TGTGCCAGCAGCACCGACAGGGGGACTGAAGCTTTCTTT. Full variable domain (outside the CDR3, taken from reference TRBV5-8 and TRBJ1-1): EAGVTQSPTHLIKTRGQQATLRCSPISGHTSVYWYQQALGLGLQFLLWYDEGEERNRGNFPPRFSGRQFPNYSSELNVNALELEDSALYLCASSTDRGTEAFFGQGTRLTVV.